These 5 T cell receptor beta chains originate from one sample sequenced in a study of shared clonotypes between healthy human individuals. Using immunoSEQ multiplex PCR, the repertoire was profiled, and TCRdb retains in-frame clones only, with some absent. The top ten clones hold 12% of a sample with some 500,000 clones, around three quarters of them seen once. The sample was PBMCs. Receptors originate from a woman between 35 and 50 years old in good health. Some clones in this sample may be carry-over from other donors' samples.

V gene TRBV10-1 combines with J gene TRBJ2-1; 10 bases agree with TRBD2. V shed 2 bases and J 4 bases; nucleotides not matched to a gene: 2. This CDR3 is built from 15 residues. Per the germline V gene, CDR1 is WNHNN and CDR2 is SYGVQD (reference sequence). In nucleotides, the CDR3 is TGCGCCAGCAGTGAGACGGGACTAGCGTACAATGAGCAGTTCTTC. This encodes CASSETGLAYNEQFF.

The CDR3 loop reads CASRDRGLQETQYF. For the CDR3, the DNA is TGCGCCAGCAGGGACAGGGGGCTCCAAGAGACCCAGTACTTC. J is TRBJ2-5 and V is TRBV10-2; 11 bases match TRBD1. There are 14 residues in the CDR3. V lost 6 bases and J lost 1; bases outside the gene matches: 1. Germline V gene sequence: CDR1 WSHSY, CDR2 SAAADI.

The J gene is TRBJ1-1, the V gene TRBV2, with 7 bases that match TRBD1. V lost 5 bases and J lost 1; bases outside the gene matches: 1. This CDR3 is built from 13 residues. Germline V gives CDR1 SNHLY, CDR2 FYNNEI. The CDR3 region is CASSRGRNTEAFF. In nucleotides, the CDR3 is TGTGCCAGCAGTAGGGGGCGGAACACTGAAGCTTTCTTT. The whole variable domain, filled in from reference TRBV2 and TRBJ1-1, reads EPEVTQTPSHQVTQMGQEVILRCVPISNHLYFYWYRQILGQKVEFLVSFYNNEISEKSEIFDDQFSVERPDGSNFTLKIRSTKLEDSAMYFCASSRGRNTEAFFGQGTRLTVV.

CDR3 sequence (DNA): TGTGCCAGCAGTGAAGGGACAGGTTTTTTCCAAGAGACCCAGTACTTC. It translates to CASSEGTGFFQETQYF. The V and J genes are TRBV2 and TRBJ2-5; 7 bases map to TRBD1. There are 16 residues in the CDR3. CDR1 and CDR2 (germline): SNHLY, FYNNEI. V lost 1 base to trimming and J lost 1 base; unmatched junction nucleotides: 6.

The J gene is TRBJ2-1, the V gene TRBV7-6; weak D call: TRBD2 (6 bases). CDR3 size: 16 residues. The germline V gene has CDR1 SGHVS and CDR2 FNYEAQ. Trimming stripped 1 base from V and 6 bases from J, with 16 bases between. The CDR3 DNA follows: TGTGCCAGCAGCTTAGGAACTGCGGGATGGGGCAATGAGCAGTTCTTC. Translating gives CASSLGTAGWGNEQFF.